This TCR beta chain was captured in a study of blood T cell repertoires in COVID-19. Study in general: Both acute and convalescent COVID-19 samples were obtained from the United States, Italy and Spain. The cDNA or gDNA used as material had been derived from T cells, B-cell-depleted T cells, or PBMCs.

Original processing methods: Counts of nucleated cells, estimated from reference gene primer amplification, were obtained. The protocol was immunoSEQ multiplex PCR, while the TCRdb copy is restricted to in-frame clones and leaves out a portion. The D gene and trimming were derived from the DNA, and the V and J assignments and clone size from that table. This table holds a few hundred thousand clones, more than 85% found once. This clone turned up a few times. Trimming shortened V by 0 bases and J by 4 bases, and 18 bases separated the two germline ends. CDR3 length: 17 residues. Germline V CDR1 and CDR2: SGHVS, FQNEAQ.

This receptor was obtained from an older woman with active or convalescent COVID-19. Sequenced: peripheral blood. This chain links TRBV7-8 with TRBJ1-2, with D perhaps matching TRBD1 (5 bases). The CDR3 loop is CASSLAPAGKEGYGYTF. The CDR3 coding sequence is TGTGCCAGCAGCTTAGCGCCGGCAGGGAAGGAGGGCTATGGCTACACCTTC.